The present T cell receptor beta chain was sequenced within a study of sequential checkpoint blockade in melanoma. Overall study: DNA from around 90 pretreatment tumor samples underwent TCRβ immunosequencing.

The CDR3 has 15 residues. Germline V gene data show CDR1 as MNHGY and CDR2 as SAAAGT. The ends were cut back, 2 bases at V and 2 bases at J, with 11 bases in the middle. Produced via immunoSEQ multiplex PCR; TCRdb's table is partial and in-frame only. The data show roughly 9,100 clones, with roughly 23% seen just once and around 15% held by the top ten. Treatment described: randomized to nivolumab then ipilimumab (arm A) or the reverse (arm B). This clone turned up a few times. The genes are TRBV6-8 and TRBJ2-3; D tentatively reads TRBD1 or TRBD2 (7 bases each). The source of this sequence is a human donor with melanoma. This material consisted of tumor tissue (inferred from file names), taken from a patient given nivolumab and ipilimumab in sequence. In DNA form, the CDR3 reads TGTGCCAGCAGTTACGGGGAGGGGGCCACAGATACGCAGTATTTT. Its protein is CASSYGEGATDTQYF.